Only one count was recorded for the clone carrying this TCR beta chain. Only in-frame clones appear in the TCRdb table, and some are missing; sequencing was by immunoSEQ multiplex PCR. The data contain 150,000 to 200,000 clones, 79% of them singletons. This sample is part of a study of blood T cell repertoires in COVID-19. V lost 7 bases and J lost 1; bases outside the gene matches: 3. This CDR3 contains 14 residues. CDR1 is LNHDA and CDR2 is SQIVND in the germline V gene (reference sequence). The chain is built from TRBV19 and TRBJ2-3; 9 bases map to TRBD2. This receptor was taken from a man aged 55-75 years with active or convalescent COVID-19. Sequenced input: peripheral blood. The CDR3 loop reads CASNLAGGTDTQYF. As DNA, the CDR3 is TGTGCCAGTAATTTAGCGGGGGGCACAGATACGCAGTATTTT.